Given below is one T cell receptor (beta chain) in context. What it binds is not known. A much larger clone is a single base away; this may be a read error. Time point noted: sample taken at primary tumor resection. Samples were obtained from about 75 donors, all untreated early-stage non-small cell lung cancer patients. Whole RNA obtained from tumor, nontumor lung or frozen PBMC underwent sequencing without sorting. This sample is drawn from a study of spatial heterogeneity in lung cancer. Findings of the study overall: Tumor mutation counts were tracked by expanded intratumoral alpha and beta TCR counts. The numbers of ubiquitous and regional expanded TCRs correlated with ubiquitous and regional nonsynonymous mutations, respectively.

TCRdb used MiXCR to reprocess the 5' RACE reads, holding one entry per CDR3 protein. The table includes approximately 7,000 distinct CDR3 sequences, about 10% detected once. This CDR3 has 14 amino acids. Germline V lookup: CDR1 SNHLY, CDR2 FYNNEI. The chain couples TRBV2 to TRBJ2-1, with 11 bases fitting TRBD1. The receptor was derived from a female donor with early-stage non-small cell lung cancer. This material consisted of lung tumor tissue, taken at surgery. CDR3 in amino acids: CAGSAGTGGNEQFF. The CDR3 DNA reads as TGTGCCGGCAGTGCCGGGACAGGGGGCAATGAGCAGTTCTTC.